This T cell receptor (beta chain) was documented in a study of CD4 T cell repertoires in COVID-19. Study information: Other coronavirus spike proteins restimulated relabeled CFSE-low cells expanded with IL-2 for around 10 days.

Points on this clone: Antigen specificity is unknown.

Libraries were prepared by immunoSEQ multiplex PCR; TCRdb keeps only in-frame clonotypes and omits some of them. The data contain approximately 24,000 clones, approximately 93% of them singletons. Overall study findings and caveats: Two or all three memory subsets shared several highly expanded SARS-CoV-2-reactive clonotypes. In SARS-CoV and/or HKU1 spike cultures, between roughly 6 and 27% of SARS-CoV-2 clonotypes reappeared.

The memory T cells were sequenced right after ex vivo isolation, without culture. The germline V gene encodes CDR1 MNHNS and CDR2 SASEGT. V was pared by 6 bases and J by 6 bases, with 20 bases between. The length of the CDR3 is 15 residues. The J gene is TRBJ1-2, the V gene TRBV6-1; D is uncertain. The material was circulating follicular helper CD4+ T cells (cTfh) from blood, obtained before the COVID-19 pandemic. This TCR came from a human donor who had COVID-19. The CDR3 region is CASRRAPQNTNGYTF. For the CDR3, the DNA is TGTGCCAGCAGGCGCGCGCCGCAGAATACTAATGGCTACACCTTC.